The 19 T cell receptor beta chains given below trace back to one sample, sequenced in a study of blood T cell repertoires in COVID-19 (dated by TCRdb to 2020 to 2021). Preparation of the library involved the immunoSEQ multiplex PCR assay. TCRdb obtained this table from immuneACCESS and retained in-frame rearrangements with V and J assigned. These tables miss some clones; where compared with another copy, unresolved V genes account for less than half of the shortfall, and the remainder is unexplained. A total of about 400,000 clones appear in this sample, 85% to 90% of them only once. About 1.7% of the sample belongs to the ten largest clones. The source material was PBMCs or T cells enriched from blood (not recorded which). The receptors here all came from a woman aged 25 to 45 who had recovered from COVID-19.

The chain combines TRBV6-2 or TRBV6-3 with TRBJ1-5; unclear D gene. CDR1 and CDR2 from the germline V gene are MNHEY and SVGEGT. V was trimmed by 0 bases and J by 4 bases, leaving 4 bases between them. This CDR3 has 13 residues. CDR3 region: CASSYSLNQPQHF. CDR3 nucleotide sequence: TGTGCCAGCAGTTACTCACTGAATCAGCCCCAGCATTTT.

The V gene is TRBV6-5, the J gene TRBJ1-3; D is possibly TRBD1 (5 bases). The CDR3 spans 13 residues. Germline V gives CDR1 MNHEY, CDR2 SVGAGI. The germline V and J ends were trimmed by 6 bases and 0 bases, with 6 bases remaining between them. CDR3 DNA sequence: TGTGCCAGCAGAGACAGCTCTGGAAACACCATATATTTT. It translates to CASRDSSGNTIYF.

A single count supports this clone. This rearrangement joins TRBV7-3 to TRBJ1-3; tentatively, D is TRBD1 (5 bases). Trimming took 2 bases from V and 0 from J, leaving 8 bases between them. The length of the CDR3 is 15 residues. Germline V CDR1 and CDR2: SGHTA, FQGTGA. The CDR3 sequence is CASSLQGYSGNTIYF. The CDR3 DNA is TGTGCCAGCAGCTTACAGGGCTACTCTGGAAACACCATATATTTT.

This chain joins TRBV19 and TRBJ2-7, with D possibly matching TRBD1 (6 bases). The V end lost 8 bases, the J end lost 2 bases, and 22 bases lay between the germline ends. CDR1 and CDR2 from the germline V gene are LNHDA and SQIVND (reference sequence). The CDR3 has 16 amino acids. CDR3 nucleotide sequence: TGTGCCAGTTCAAAAACCAGGGGCCGAGGAGCCTACGAGCAGTACTTC. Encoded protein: CASSKTRGRGAYEQYF.

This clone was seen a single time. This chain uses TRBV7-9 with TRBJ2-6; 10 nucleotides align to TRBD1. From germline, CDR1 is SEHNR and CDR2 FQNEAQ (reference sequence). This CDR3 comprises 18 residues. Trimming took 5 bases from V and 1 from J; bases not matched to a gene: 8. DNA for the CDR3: TGTGCCAGCAGCCTCGGACAGGGGGGCCCTTCTGGGGCCAACGTCCTGACTTTC. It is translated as CASSLGQGGPSGANVLTF. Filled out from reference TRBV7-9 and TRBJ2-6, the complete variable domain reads DTGVSQNPRHKITKRGQNVTFRCDPISEHNRLYWYRQTLGQGPEFLTYFQNEAQLEKSRLLSDRFSAERPKGSFSTLEIQRTEQGDSAMYLCASSLGQGGPSGANVLTFGAGSRLTVL.

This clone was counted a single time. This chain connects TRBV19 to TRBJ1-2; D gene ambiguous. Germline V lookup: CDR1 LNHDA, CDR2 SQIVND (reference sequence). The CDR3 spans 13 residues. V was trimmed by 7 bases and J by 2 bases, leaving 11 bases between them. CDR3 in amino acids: CASTPGQNYGYTF. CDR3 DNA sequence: TGTGCCAGTACCCCAGGCCAGAACTATGGCTACACCTTC. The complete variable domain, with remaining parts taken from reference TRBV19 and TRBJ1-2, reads DGGITQSPKYLFRKEGQNVTLSCEQNLNHDAMYWYRQDPGQGLRLIYYSQIVNDFQKGDIAEGYSVSREKKESFPLTVTSAQKNPTAFYLCASTPGQNYGYTFGSGTRLTVV.

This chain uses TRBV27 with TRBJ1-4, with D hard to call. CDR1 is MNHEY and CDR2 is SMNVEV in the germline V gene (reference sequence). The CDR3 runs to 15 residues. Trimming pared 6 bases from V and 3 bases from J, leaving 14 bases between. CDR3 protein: CASRFSRLPNEKLFF. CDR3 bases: TGTGCCAGCAGATTTTCAAGACTGCCTAATGAAAAACTGTTTTTT.

The CDR3 loop is CSVEVPERRWETQYF. CDR3 coding DNA: TGCAGCGTTGAAGTCCCAGAGCGGAGGTGGGAGACCCAGTACTTC. This chain uses TRBV29-1 with TRBJ2-5, with a tentative D call TRBD2 (5 bases). V was trimmed by 1 base and J by 5 bases, leaving 17 bases between them. Germline V gene sequence: CDR1 SQVTM, CDR2 ANQGSEA. This CDR3 comprises 15 residues.

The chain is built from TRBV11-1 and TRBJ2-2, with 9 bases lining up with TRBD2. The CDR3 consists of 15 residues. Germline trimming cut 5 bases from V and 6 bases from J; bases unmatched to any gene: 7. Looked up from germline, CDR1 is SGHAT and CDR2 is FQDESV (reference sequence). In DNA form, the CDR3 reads TGTGCCAGCAGCCCCGAGCTAGCGGGACCCGGGGAGCTGTTTTTT. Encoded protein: CASSPELAGPGELFF.

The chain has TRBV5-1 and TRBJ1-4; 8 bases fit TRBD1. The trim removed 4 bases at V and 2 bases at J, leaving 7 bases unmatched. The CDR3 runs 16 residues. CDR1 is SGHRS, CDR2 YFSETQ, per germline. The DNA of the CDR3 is TGCGCCAGCAGCACCGGACAGGGCTCGACTAATGAAAAACTGTTTTTT. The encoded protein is CASSTGQGSTNEKLFF.

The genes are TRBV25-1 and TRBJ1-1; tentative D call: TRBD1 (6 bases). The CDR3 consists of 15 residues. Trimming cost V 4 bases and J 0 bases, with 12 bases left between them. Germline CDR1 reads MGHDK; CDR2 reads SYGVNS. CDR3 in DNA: TGTGCCAGCAGTGCCCGACAGGACGTGAACACTGAAGCTTTCTTT. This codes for CASSARQDVNTEAFF.

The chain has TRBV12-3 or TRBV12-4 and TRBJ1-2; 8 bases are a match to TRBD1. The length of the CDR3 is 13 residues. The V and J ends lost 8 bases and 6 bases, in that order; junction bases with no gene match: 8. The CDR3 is CASGNRGYDGYTF. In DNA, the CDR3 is TGTGCCAGCGGAAACAGGGGGTATGATGGCTACACCTTC.

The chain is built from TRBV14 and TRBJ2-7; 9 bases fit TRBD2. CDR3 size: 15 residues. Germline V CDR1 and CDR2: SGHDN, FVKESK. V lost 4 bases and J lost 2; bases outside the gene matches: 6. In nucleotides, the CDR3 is TGTGCCAGCAGCCCGCTAGCGGGAATTACCTACGAGCAGTACTTC. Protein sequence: CASSPLAGITYEQYF.

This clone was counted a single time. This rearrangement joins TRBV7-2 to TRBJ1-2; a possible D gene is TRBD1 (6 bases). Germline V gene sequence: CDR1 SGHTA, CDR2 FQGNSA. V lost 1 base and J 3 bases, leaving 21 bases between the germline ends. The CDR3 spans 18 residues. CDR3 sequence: CASSLDPAGVSVYYGYTF. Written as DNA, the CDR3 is TGTGCCAGCAGCTTAGATCCCGCAGGGGTATCAGTATACTATGGCTACACCTTC. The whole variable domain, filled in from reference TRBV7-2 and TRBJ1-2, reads GAGVSQSPSNKVTEKGKDVELRCDPISGHTALYWYRQSLGQGLEFLIYFQGNSAPDKSGLPSDRFSAERTGGSVSTLTIQRTQQEDSAVYLCASSLDPAGVSVYYGYTFGSGTRLTVV.

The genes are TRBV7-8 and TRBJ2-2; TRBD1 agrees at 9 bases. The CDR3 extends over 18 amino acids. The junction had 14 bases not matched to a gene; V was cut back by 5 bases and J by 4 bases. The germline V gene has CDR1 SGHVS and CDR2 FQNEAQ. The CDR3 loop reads CASSDTLPGQGGTGELFF. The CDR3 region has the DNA TGTGCCAGCAGCGACACACTACCGGGACAGGGTGGCACCGGGGAGCTGTTTTTT.

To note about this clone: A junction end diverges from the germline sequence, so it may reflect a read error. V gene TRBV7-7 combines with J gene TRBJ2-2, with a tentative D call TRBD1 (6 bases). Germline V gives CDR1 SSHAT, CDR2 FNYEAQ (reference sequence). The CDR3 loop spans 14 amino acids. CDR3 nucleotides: TGTGCTAGCAGCCAGGGGACGAACACCGGGGAGCTGTTTTTT. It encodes CASSQGTNTGELFF. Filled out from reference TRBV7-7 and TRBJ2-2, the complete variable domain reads GAGVSQSPRYKVTKRGQDVTLRCDPISSHATLYWYQQALGQGPEFLTYFNYEAQPDKSGLPSDRFSAERPEGSISTLTIQRTEQRDSAMYRCASSQGTNTGELFFGEGSRLTVL.

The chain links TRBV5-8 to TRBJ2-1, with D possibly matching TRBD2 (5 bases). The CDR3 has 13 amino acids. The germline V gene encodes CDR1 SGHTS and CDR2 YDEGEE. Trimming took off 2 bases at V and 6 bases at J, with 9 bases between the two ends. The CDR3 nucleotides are TGTGCCAGCAGCTTTGGACTTCTCAATGAGCAGTTCTTC. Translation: CASSFGLLNEQFF.

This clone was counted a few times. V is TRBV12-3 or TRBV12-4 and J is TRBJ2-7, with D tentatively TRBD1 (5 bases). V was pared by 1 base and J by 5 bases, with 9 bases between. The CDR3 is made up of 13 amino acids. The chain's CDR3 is CASSLDRYHEQYF. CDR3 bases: TGTGCCAGCAGTTTAGACAGGTACCACGAGCAGTACTTC.

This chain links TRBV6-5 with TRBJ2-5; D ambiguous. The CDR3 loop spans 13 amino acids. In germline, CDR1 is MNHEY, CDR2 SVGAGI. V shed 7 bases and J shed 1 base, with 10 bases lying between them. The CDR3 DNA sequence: TGTGCCAGCATTCGCTACTTCCAAGAGACCCAGTACTTC. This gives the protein CASIRYFQETQYF.